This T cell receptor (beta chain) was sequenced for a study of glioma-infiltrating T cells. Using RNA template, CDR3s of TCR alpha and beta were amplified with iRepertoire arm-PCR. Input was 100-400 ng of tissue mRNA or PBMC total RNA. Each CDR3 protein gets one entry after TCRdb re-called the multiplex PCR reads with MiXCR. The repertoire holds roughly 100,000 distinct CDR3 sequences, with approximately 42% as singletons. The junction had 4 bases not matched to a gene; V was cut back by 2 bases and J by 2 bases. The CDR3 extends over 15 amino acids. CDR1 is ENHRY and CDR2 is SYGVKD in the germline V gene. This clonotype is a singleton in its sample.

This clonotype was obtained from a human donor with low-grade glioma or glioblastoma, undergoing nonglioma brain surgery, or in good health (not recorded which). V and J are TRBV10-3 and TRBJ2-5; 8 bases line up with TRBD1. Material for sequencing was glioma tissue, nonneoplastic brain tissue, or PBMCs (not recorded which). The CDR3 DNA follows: TGTGCCATCAGTGAGGAGACAGGGGCGCAAGAGACCCAGTACTTC. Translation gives CAISEETGAQETQYF.